Sequencing of this T cell receptor (beta chain) was carried out in a study of Ad26.COV2.S vaccination and SARS-CoV-2 variants. Study details: A COV1001 Ad26.COV2.S trial-arm participant provided the sample. Overall study results and limits: Vaccinees displayed broader spike-specific TCR repertoires than placebo recipients.

Treatment denoted: approximately 18 received Ad26.COV2.S at low or high dose, single or two shots; about 5 received placebo; per-sample allocation not given. Sample collection was performed on day 63 after the first vaccine or placebo injection. Recruitment in Boston yielded a donor of adult age, 18-55 years. The study used a vaccine consisting of an Ad26 vector that expressed Wuhan-strain SARS-CoV-2 spike. A word on this clone: The antigen is undetermined.

Germline V gene data show CDR1 as KGHSH and CDR2 as LQKENI. The V and J ends lost 0 bases and 6 bases respectively, with 12 bases between them. CDR3 length equals 14 residues. TCRdb's copy holds only in-frame clones and misses some; the assay was immunoSEQ multiplex PCR. Of 240,000 or so clones listed, 70% to 90% are singletons. Sequencing used peripheral blood, obtained in a trial of Ad26.COV2.S vaccine versus placebo. The clonotype was recovered from a person between 18 and 65 years old who received the Ad26.COV2.S COVID-19 vaccine or a placebo. The rearrangement links TRBV18 to TRBJ2-7, with D maybe TRBD2 (6 bases). The CDR3 nucleotides are TGTGCCAGCTCACCACCGGGACTGCCGGGCGAGCAGTACTTC. It codes for CASSPPGLPGEQYF.